This TCR beta chain was observed in a study of metastatic and nonmetastatic thyroid tumors. Across the whole study: Comparison of repertoires was carried out across blood and tumor or nodule tissue from malignant and benign thyroid patients.

Germline loops: CDR1 MNHNS, CDR2 SASEGT. V was cut by 6 bases and J by 4 bases, with 16 bases left in between. The CDR3 has 15 amino acids. Source study methods: Using the CDR3 differences seen across clinicopathological groups, the authors built a distant-metastasis classifier for papillary thyroid cancer, which was meant to discriminate distant-metastatic patients. TCRdb reanalyzed the PCR reads via MiXCR. The authors' filters were not applied to this entry. Of about 15,000 clones listed, roughly a third are singletons. Study findings and constraints: Relative to benign nodules, malignant thyroid tumors were reportedly characterized by significantly elevated TCR beta diversity in blood and tumor.

This clone was observed many times. The antigen remains unidentified. No patient received treatment before thyroid surgery. The chain combines TRBV6-1 with TRBJ2-1; a possible D gene is TRBD2 (5 bases). Source material: tumor tissue. The sequence derives from a male donor with papillary thyroid cancer or a benign thyroid nodule (not recorded which). Some clones in this sample may be carry-over from other donors' samples. The CDR3 region is CASRPGITPYNEQFF. CDR3 sequence (DNA): TGTGCCAGCAGGCCCGGGATCACCCCGTACAATGAGCAGTTCTTC.